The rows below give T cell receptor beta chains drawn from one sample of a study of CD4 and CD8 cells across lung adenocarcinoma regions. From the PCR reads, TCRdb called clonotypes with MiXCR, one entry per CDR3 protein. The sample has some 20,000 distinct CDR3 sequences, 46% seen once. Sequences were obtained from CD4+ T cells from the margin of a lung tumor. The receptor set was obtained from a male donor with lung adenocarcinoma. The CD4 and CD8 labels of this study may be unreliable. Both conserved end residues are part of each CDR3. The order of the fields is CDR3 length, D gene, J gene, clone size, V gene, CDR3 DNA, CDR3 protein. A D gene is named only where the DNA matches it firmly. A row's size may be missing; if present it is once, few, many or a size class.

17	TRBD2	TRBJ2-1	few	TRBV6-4	TGTGCCAGCAGTGACTCCAGGCGGGAGGTCGAGTCCTACGAGCAGTTCTTC	CASSDSRREVESYEQFF
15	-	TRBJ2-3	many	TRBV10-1	TGCGCCAGCGGCCCGCGGGCAGGGGGGATGGATACGCAGTATTTT	CASGPRAGGMDTQYF
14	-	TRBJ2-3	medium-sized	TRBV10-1	TGCGCCAGCAGTGATTGGGGACCCACAGATACGCAGTATTTT	CASSDWGPTDTQYF
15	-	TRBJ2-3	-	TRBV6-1	TGTGCCAGGAGACTCCAGGCCGGGATTACCGGGACGCAGTATTTT	CARRLQAGITGTQYF
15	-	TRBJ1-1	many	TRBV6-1	TGTGCCAGCACCCTAGGGGGGGGGGCGAGGACTGAAGCTTTCTTT	CASTLGGGARTEAFF
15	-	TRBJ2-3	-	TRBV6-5	TGTGCCAGCAGTTACAGGCGGTCTAGCACAGACATTCAGTATTTC	CASSYRRSSTDIQYF
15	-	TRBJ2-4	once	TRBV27	TGTGCCAGCAGGACGGGGCTGCGAGACACAGACATTCAGTACTTC	CASRTGLRDTDIQYF
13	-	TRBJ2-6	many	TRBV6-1	TGTGCCAGCAGGTTCGGAGGGGCCAACGTCCTGACTTTC	CASRFGGANVLTF
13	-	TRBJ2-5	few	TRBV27	TGTGCCAGCAGTTTCGGGTTTTGGGAGACCCAGTACTTC	CASSFGFWETQYF
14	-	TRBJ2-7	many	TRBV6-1	TGTGCCAGCACCGTCGGGGGCCGCCGTTTTGAGCAGTACTTC	CASTVGGRRFEQYF
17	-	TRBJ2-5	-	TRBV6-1	TGTGCCAGCAGTGAATGGGAGGTAGTTTCCTTTTGGGAGACCCAGTACTTC	CASSEWEVVSFWETQYF
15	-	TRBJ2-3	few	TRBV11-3	TGTGCCAGCAGCCTCAGACAGGCGGGGGCAGATACGCAGTATTTT	CASSLRQAGADTQYF
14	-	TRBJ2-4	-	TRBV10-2	TGCGGCAGCAGGGGGGTGTCAGGGAAAGATATTCAGTACTTC	CGSRGVSGKDIQYF
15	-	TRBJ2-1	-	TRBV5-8	TGTGCCAGCAGCCCCATTGGGGTCTCCTACAATGAGCAGTTCTTC	CASSPIGVSYNEQFF
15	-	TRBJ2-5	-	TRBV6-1	TGTGCCAGCAGTGAACCGGCAGGGAACCAAGATACCCAGTACTTT	CASSEPAGNQDTQYF
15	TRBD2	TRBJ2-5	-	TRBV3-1	TGTGCCAGCAGCCACCTAGCGGGAGGGGTAGAGACCCAGTACTTC	CASSHLAGGVETQYF
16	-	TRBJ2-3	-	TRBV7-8	TGTGCCAGCAGCTTAGTACCAGGGGCAGGCACAGATACGCAGTATTTT	CASSLVPGAGTDTQYF
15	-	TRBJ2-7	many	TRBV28	TGTGCCAGCACCGAGAATTGGGGACCGGCCTACGAGCAGTACTTC	CASTENWGPAYEQYF
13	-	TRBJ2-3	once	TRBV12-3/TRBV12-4	TGTGCCAGCAGTCCCCTCTCTCCCCGTACGCAGTATTTT	CASSPLSPRTQYF
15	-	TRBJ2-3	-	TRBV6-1	TGTGCCAGCAGCGAGGGGGTGTGCGCCAAAAATATTCAGTATTTT	CASSEGVCAKNIQYF
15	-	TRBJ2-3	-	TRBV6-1	TGTGCCAGCAGCTGGGCCCCGCCGGGCACAGAGACGCAGTATTTC	CASSWAPPGTETQYF
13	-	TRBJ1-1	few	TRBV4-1	TGCGCCAGCAGCCATTCAGTAGGCACTGAAGCTTTCTTT	CASSHSVGTEAFF
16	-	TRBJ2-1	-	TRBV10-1	TGCGCCAGCAGTGATGGGGGGCGACGCTCCTACAATGAGCAGTTCTTC	CASSDGGRRSYNEQFF
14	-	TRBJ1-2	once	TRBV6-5	TGTGCCAGCAGTCATACTTCAGCTAACTATGGCTACACCTTC	CASSHTSANYGYTF
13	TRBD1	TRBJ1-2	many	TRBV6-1	TGTGCCAGCAGTGACTGGGACAGCTATGGCTACACCTTC	CASSDWDSYGYTF
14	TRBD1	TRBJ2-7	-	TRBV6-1	TGTGCCAGCAGGGTTGGACAGGACCGCTACGAGCAGTACTTC	CASRVGQDRYEQYF
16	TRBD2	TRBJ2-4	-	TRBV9	TGTGCCAGCAGCGTTGGGACTGGAGCGGGAGGAGGTGAGCAGTACTTC	CASSVGTGAGGGEQYF
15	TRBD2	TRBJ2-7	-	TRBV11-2	TGTGCCAGCAGCGTCGCCGGGATTAGCGGGCACGAGCAGTACTTC	CASSVAGISGHEQYF
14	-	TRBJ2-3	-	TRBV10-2	TGCGCCAGCAGTGGAGTAGCGGCCACAGATACGCAGTATTTC	CASSGVAATDTQYF
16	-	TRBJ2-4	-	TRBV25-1	TGTGCCAGCAGTGAATTGGGGCTACGGCACAAAGACACGCAGTACTTC	CASSELGLRHKDTQYF
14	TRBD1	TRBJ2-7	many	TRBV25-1	TGTGCCAGCAGTCCATTGGGACAGACCTACGAGCAGTACTTC	CASSPLGQTYEQYF
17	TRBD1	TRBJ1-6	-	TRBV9	TGTGCCAGCAGCCGTTCGACAGGGAGCTCCTATAATTCACCCCTCCACTTT	CASSRSTGSSYNSPLHF
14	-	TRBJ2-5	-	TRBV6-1	TGTGCCAGCAGCGCGGGACTGCGTCAAGAGACCCAGTACTTC	CASSAGLRQETQYF
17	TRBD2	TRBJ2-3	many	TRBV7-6	TGTGCCAGCAGCTTAGCAGCGGGAGGGATTAGCACAGATACGCAGTATTTT	CASSLAAGGISTDTQYF
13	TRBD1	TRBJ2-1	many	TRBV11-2	TGTGCCAGCAGCTCCGACAGGGCAACTGAGCAGTTCTTC	CASSSDRATEQFF
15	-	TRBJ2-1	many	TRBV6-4	TGTGCCAGCAGTGTCTACGCCAACTCCTACAATGAGCAGTTCTTC	CASSVYANSYNEQFF
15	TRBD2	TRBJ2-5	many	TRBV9	TGTGCCAGCAGCCCCCCACGGGGGGGCTCAGAGACCCAGTACTTC	CASSPPRGGSETQYF
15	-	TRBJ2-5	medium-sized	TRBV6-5	TGTGCCAGCAGCCCCCTTGGTAGCGGCCAAGAGACCCAGTACTTC	CASSPLGSGQETQYF
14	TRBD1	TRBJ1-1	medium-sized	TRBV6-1	TGTGCCAGCAGTGCGGCAGGGGGGAACACTGAAGCTTTCTTT	CASSAAGGNTEAFF
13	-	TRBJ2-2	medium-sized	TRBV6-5	TGTGCCAGCTGGGAGCGGAACACCGGGGAGCTGTTTTTT	CASWERNTGELFF
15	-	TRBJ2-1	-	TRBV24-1	TGTGCCACCAGTGATGGGGCTGTGCAAAACGATGAGCAGTACTTT	CATSDGAVQNDEQYF
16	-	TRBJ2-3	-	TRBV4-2	TGTGCCAGCAGCCAAGAGGGCGCAAGCGCCAAAAATACGCAGTATTTT	CASSQEGASAKNTQYF
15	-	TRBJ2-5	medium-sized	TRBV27	TGTGCCAGCAGTTTATTCTACGGGATGCAGGAGACCCAGTACTTC	CASSLFYGMQETQYF
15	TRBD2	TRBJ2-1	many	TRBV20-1	TGCAGTGCTAGGCCGGGGGGGACGGACTACAATGAGCAGTTCTTC	CSARPGGTDYNEQFF
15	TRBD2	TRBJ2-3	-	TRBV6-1	TGTGCCAGCAGGGCTAGCGGGGCAGCCAAAGACACTCAGTACTTT	CASRASGAAKDTQYF
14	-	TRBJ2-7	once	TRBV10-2	TGCGGCGGCACGGGGGTGGGAGGCAAAGATACGCAGTACTTC	CGGTGVGGKDTQYF
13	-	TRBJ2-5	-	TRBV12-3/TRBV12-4	TGTGCCAGCAGTTTGTCTCCTCAAGAGACCCAGTACTTC	CASSLSPQETQYF
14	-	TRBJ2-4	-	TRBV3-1	TGCGGCAGCACGCGGCGTTGCGCCAAAAATACGCAGTACTTC	CGSTRRCAKNTQYF
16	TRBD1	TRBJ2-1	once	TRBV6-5	TGTGCCAGCAGTTATCAGGGACAGGGGGACACCGGGGAGCAGTTCTTC	CASSYQGQGDTGEQFF
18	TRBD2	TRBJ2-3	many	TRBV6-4	TGTGCCAGCAGTACCCGACTAGCGGGAGGACCGCACATAGATACGCAGTATTTT	CASSTRLAGGPHIDTQYF
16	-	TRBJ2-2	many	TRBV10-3	TGTGCCATCAGTGAGAGTGGGCGCAAGGGCACCGGGGAGCTGTTTTTT	CAISESGRKGTGELFF
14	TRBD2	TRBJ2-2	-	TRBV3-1	TGTGCCAGCAGCCACATAGCGGGAACCGGGGAGCTGTTTTTT	CASSHIAGTGELFF
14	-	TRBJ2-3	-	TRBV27	TGTGCCAGCAGTTTTTCACGGAGCACAGATACGCAGTATTTT	CASSFSRSTDTQYF
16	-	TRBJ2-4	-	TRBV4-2	TGTGCCAGCAGCCAAGAGGGGGTGAGAGCCAAAGATATGCAGTACTTC	CASSQEGVRAKDMQYF
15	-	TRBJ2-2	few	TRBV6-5	TGTGCCAGCAGACTCCAGTCCGGAATTCCAGGTGCGCTGTATTTT	CASRLQSGIPGALYF
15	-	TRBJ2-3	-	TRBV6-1	TGTGCCAGCAACCAAGCGGCATCTAGCAAAGAGACGCAGTATTTT	CASNQAASSKETQYF
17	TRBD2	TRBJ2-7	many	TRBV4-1	TGCGCCAGCAGCCGATCCGGGACTAGCGGAGACTCCTACGAGCAGTACTTC	CASSRSGTSGDSYEQYF
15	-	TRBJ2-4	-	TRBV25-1	TGTGCCACGGGTGTCGGGGGCCGTCGCGGAGCCATTCAGTACTTC	CATGVGGRRGAIQYF